What follows is one T cell receptor (beta chain) and its context. The data were taken from a study of blood T cell repertoires in COVID-19. Study summary: Some COVID-19 samples were acute and others convalescent; all came from the United States, Italy and Spain.

Authors' processing steps: Quantification of nucleated cells was approximated via reference gene primer amplification. Repertoires were generated with immunoSEQ multiplex PCR, while TCRdb's copy carries only in-frame clones and drops some. The V and J calls and the clone size are those of that table, but D and trimming were determined from the DNA. The sample lists about 190,000 clones; approximately 79% were seen once. CDR3 size: 12 residues. With 3 bases removed from V and 7 bases from J, the gap between germline ends came to 9 bases. Germline values: CDR1 LNHDA, CDR2 SQIVND (reference sequence). This TCR was sampled from a man under 40 with active or convalescent COVID-19. The chain carries TRBV19 and TRBJ1-2; TRBD1 is a possible D gene (5 bases). Sequencing used peripheral blood. The CDR3 loop reads CASSMTGGGYTF. CDR3 DNA sequence: TGTGCCAGTAGTATGACGGGGGGTGGCTACACCTTC.